A single sample is the source of the 15 T cell receptor beta chains below, sequenced in a study of CD8 T cells in ankylosing spondylitis. General study findings and limits: Blood of patients with ankylosing spondylitis appeared to be characterized by a TCR beta motif of several highly homologous variants.

MiXCR, applied by TCRdb to the 5' RACE reads, yields one record per CDR3 protein. The sample has over 400,000 distinct CDR3 sequences; approximately 26% are singletons. These receptors have no identified antigens. The source material was blood, either unsorted or a sorted T cell fraction (not recorded which). Every receptor here comes from a male donor with ankylosing spondylitis.

V and J are TRBV20-1 and TRBJ2-1; 7 nucleotides line up with TRBD2. V lost 6 bases to trimming and J lost 8 bases; unmatched junction nucleotides: 4. The CDR3 extends over 11 amino acids. Germline V lookup: CDR1 DFQATT, CDR2 SNEGSKA (reference sequence). This CDR3 reads CSAAGVDEQFF. The CDR3 DNA follows: TGCAGTGCGGCGGGAGTCGATGAGCAGTTCTTC.

This chain connects TRBV7-8 to TRBJ2-3; D might be TRBD2 (6 bases). Trimming removed 6 bases at V and 3 bases at J, with 16 bases between. CDR1 is SGHVS and CDR2 is FQNEAQ in the germline V gene. The CDR3 contains 15 residues. The CDR3 loop is CASSHRDLRTDTQYF. The CDR3 bases are TGTGCCAGCAGTCACCGGGACTTAAGAACAGATACGCAGTATTTT.

This clonotype was counted a few times. The V and J genes are TRBV5-1 and TRBJ1-4; possibly TRBD1 for D (6 bases). This CDR3 comprises 14 residues. V lost 5 bases to trimming and J lost 8 bases, with 16 bases between them. The germline CDR1 and CDR2 sequences are SGHRS and YFSETQ. In DNA form, the CDR3 reads TGCGCCAGCAGGGATTTCAGGGGCGGGGAAAAACTGTTTTTT. It translates to CASRDFRGGEKLFF.

This clonotype appeared many times. The rearrangement links TRBV24-1 to TRBJ2-1; D might be TRBD1 or TRBD2, each matching 5 bases. CDR1 is KGHDR and CDR2 is SFDVKD in the germline V gene. The CDR3 has 14 amino acids. Trimming removed 2 bases at V and 6 bases at J, with 10 bases between. The CDR3 bases are TGTGCCACCAGTGATTCAGGGACCCCCAATGAGCAGTTCTTC. It codes for CATSDSGTPNEQFF.

The chain employs TRBV5-1 and TRBJ2-3, with D perhaps matching TRBD1 (5 bases). Per the germline V gene, CDR1 is SGHRS and CDR2 is YFSETQ. The V end lost 0 bases, the J end lost 2 bases, and 13 bases lay between the germline ends. The CDR3 sequence is 16 residues long. The CDR3 DNA is TGCGCCAGCAGCTTGGCCAGGGTGGACGACACAGATACGCAGTATTTT. It encodes CASSLARVDDTDTQYF. The variable domain in full, completed from reference TRBV5-1 and TRBJ2-3, reads KAGVTQTPRYLIKTRGQQVTLSCSPISGHRSVSWYQQTPGQGLQFLFEYFSETQRNKGNFPGRFSGRQFSNSRSEMNVSTLELGDSALYLCASSLARVDDTDTQYFGPGTRLTVL.

The chain links TRBV20-1 to TRBJ2-1, with D hard to call. Germline CDR1 and CDR2: DFQATT and SNEGSKA (reference sequence). With 6 bases removed from V and 5 bases from J, the gap between germline ends came to 11 bases. The CDR3 runs 12 residues. CDR3: CSASSTDNEQFF. The CDR3 bases are TGCAGTGCCAGCTCCACCGACAATGAGCAGTTCTTC.

The chain employs TRBV7-9 and TRBJ1-1, with no clear D. This CDR3 is 13 amino acids long. Germline values: CDR1 SEHNR, CDR2 FQNEAQ (reference sequence). V gave up 6 bases and J gave up 1 base, with 9 bases separating them. The DNA for the CDR3 is TGTGCCAGCAGTCGGACCCCGAACACTGAAGCTTTCTTT. It translates to CASSRTPNTEAFF.

The table lists this clonotype with a few counts. The rearrangement joins TRBV4-2 to TRBJ2-6; TRBD1 might be the D (5 bases). The CDR3 sequence is 16 residues long. The V end was cut by 0 bases, the J end by 5 bases, with 11 bases between. Germline CDR1 and CDR2: LGHNA and YNFKEQ. As DNA, the CDR3 is TGTGCCAGCAGCCAAGATTTAGACAGCTGGGCCAACGTCCTGACTTTC. Translated: CASSQDLDSWANVLTF.

This clonotype was recorded a few times. The V call is TRBV2, the J call TRBJ2-3; weak D call: TRBD1 (6 bases). The V end lost 10 bases, the J end lost 2 bases, and 10 bases lay between the germline ends. This CDR3 has 12 amino acids. Germline V gene data show CDR1 as SNHLY and CDR2 as FYNNEI. The CDR3 loop reads CATGTFTDTQYF. Here the CDR3 DNA reads TGTGCCACGGGGACATTCACAGATACGCAGTATTTT.

V and J are TRBV20-1 and TRBJ1-5, with TRBD1 matching 7 bases. The CDR3 extends over 14 amino acids. The V and J ends lost 2 bases and 4 bases, in that order; junction bases with no gene match: 5. Germline V gene data show CDR1 as DFQATT and CDR2 as SNEGSKA (reference sequence). The CDR3 sequence is CSARTDRANQPQHF. For the CDR3, the DNA is TGCAGTGCTAGAACCGACAGGGCTAATCAGCCCCAGCATTTT.

This clonotype was seen a handful of times. V usage is TRBV7-2 and J usage is TRBJ1-2; 7 bases match TRBD1. CDR3 length equals 14 residues. Germline CDR1 SGHTA, CDR2 FQGNSA. With V trimmed by 1 base and J by 7 bases, 6 bases remained unmatched. The CDR3: CASSLVGGGGGYTF. CDR3 bases: TGTGCCAGCAGCTTAGTGGGAGGGGGCGGTGGCTACACCTTC.

The V call is TRBV5-1, the J call TRBJ1-1; 9 bases agree with TRBD1. Germline lookup yields CDR1 SGHRS and CDR2 YFSETQ. Trimming at V came to 4 bases and at J to 3 bases, leaving 10 bases not matched to a gene. This CDR3 comprises 16 residues. CDR3 loop: CASSLGQGRLDTEAFF. The CDR3 DNA sequence: TGCGCCAGCAGCCTAGGACAGGGGCGTCTTGACACTGAAGCTTTCTTT.

This clonotype came up a few times. The gene calls are TRBV3-1 and TRBJ2-7, with D perhaps matching TRBD1 or TRBD2 (5 bases each). The germline gives CDR1 LGHDT, CDR2 YNNKEL (reference sequence). The CDR3 is 18 residues long. The germline V and J ends were trimmed by 0 bases and 7 bases, with 25 bases remaining between them. DNA for the CDR3: TGTGCCAGCAGCCAAGATGGAAGGGGACGACCAACTCTCTGGGAGCAGTACTTC. It translates to CASSQDGRGRPTLWEQYF.

The J gene is TRBJ2-3, the V gene TRBV5-6; D gene unclear. Per germline, CDR1 SGHDT and CDR2 YYEEEE. V was shortened by 1 base and J by 2 bases, with 5 bases between the two germline ends. The CDR3 has 13 amino acids. The CDR3 reads CASSLSHTDTQYF. The CDR3 region has the DNA TGTGCCAGCAGCTTGTCCCACACAGATACGCAGTATTTT.

The rearrangement joins TRBV20-1 to TRBJ1-1; D is possibly TRBD1 (6 bases). Trimming cost V 0 bases and J 5 bases, with 16 bases left between them. In germline, CDR1 is DFQATT, CDR2 SNEGSKA (reference sequence). The CDR3 sequence is 15 residues long. The CDR3 protein is CSAREPSGAGTEAFF. The DNA for the CDR3 is TGCAGTGCTAGAGAACCATCAGGGGCGGGGACTGAAGCTTTCTTT.